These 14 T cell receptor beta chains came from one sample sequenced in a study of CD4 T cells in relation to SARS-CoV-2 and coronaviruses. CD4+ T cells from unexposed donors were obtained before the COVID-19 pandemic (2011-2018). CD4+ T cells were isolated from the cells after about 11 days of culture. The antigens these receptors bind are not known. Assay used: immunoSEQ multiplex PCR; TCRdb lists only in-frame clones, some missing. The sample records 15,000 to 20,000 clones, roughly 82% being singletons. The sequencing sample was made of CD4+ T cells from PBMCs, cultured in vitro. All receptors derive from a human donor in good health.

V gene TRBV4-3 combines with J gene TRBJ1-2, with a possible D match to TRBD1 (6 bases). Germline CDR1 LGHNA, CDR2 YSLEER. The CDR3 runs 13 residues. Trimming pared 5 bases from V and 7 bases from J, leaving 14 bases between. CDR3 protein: CASSGTWPGGYTF. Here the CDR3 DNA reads TGCGCCAGCAGCGGGACATGGCCAGGTGGCTACACCTTC.

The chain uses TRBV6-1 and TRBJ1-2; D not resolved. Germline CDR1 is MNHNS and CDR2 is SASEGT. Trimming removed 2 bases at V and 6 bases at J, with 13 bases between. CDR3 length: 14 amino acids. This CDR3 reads CASSEMRRPDGYTF. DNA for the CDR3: TGTGCCAGCAGTGAAATGAGGAGACCTGATGGCTACACCTTC.

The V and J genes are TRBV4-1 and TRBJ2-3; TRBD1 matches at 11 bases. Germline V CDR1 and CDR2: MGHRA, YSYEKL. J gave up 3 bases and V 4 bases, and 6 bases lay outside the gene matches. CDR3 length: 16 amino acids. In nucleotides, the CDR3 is TGCGCCAGCAGCCCACCGGACAGGGGGCTAACAGATACGCAGTATTTT. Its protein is CASSPPDRGLTDTQYF.

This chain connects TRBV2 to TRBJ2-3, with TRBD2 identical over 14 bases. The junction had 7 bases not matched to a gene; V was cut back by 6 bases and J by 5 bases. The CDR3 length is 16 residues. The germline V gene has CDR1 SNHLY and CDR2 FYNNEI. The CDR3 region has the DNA TGTGCCAGCAGCGAGGGACTAGCGGGAGAAGGAGATACGCAGTATTTT. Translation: CASSEGLAGEGDTQYF.

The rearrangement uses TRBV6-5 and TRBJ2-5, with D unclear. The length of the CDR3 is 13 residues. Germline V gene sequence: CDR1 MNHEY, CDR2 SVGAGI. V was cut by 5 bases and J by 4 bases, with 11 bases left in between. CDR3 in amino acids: CASSRRPRETQYF. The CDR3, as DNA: TGTGCCAGCAGTCGCCGACCCCGAGAGACCCAGTACTTC.

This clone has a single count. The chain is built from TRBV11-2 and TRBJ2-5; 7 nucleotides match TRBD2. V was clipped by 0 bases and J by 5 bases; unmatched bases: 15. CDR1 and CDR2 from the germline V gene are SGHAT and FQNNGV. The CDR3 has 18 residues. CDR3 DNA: TGTGCCAGCAGCTTAGACGGGCTAGCGGCCCCCCGGGTTGAGACCCAGTACTTC. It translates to CASSLDGLAAPRVETQYF.

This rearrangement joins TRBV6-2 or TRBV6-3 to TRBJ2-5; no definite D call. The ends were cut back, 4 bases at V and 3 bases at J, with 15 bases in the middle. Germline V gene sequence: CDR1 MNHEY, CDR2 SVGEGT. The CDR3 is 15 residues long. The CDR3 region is CASSSLTSLEETQYF. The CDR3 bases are TGTGCCAGCAGTTCCCTAACCAGCTTGGAAGAGACCCAGTACTTC.

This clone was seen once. The CDR3 reads CASSQEGDEQFF. In DNA, the CDR3 is TGTGCCAGCAGCCAAGAGGGAGATGAGCAGTTCTTC. J is TRBJ2-1 and V is TRBV4-2, with D tentatively TRBD2 (5 bases). The CDR3 totals 12 residues. Trimming removed 0 bases from V and 8 bases from J, with 5 bases in between. CDR1 and CDR2 (germline): LGHNA, YNFKEQ.

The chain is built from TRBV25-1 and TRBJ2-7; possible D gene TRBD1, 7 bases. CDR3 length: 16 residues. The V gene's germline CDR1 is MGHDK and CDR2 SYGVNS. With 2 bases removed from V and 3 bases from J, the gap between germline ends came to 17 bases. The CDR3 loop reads CASSEGGTVKSYEQYF. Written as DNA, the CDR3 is TGTGCCAGCAGTGAAGGAGGGACAGTCAAAAGCTACGAGCAGTACTTC.

Written as DNA, the CDR3 is TGTGCCAGCAGTGTAGTATATCAACAGACCCAGTACTTC. Translation: CASSVVYQQTQYF. The chain employs TRBV2 and TRBJ2-5; D uncertain. The V gene's germline CDR1 is SNHLY and CDR2 FYNNEI. The V and J ends lost 4 bases and 6 bases respectively, with 12 bases between them. The CDR3 is made up of 13 amino acids.

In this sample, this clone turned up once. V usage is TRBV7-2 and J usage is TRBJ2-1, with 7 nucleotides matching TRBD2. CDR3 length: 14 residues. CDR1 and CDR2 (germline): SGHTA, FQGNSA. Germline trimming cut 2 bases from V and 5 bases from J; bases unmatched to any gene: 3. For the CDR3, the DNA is TGTGCCAGCAGCTTACGCGGGAGCGACAATGAGCAGTTCTTC. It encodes CASSLRGSDNEQFF.

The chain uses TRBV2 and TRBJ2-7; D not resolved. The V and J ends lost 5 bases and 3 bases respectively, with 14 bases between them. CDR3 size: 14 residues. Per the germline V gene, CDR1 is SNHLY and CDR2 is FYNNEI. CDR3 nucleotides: TGTGCCAGCAGTACTGGACGGATCCTCTACGAGCAGTACTTC. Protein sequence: CASSTGRILYEQYF.

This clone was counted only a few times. The CDR3 spells CASSLPGTLLDTQYF. CDR3 DNA sequence: TGTGCCAGCAGCCTACCAGGGACACTTCTGGATACGCAGTATTTT. V gene TRBV7-6 combines with J gene TRBJ2-3; tentative D call: TRBD1 (6 bases). The V and J ends lost 5 bases and 6 bases respectively, with 18 bases between them. Germline V gene sequence: CDR1 SGHVS, CDR2 FNYEAQ. The CDR3 loop spans 15 amino acids.

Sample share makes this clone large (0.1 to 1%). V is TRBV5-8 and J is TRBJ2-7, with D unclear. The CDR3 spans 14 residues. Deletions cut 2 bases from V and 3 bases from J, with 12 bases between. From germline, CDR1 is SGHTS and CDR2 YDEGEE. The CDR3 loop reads CASSFSAGYYEQYF. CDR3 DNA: TGTGCCAGCAGCTTTTCGGCAGGCTACTACGAGCAGTACTTC.